Sequencing of this TCR beta chain was carried out in a study of blood T cell repertoires in COVID-19. Across the whole study: From the United States, Italy and Spain came samples of acute and convalescent COVID-19. From T cells, B-cell-depleted T cells, or PBMCs came the material, which was cDNA or gDNA.

With 7 bases clipped from V and 0 bases from J, the junction kept 0 bases outside the gene matches. The CDR3 runs 13 residues. Germline assignment: CDR1 SNHLY and CDR2 FYNNEI. Data came from immunoSEQ multiplex PCR; TCRdb stores just in-frame clones and leaves some out. Of around 50,000 clones in the sample, more than 75% were seen once. The origin of this receptor is a man aged 70 or older with active COVID-19. Sequencing was carried out using peripheral blood. The V and J genes are TRBV2 and TRBJ2-1, with 7 bases aligning to TRBD2. The CDR3 nucleotides read TGTGCCAGCATAGCGGGCTCCTACAATGAGCAGTTCTTC. Translating gives CASIAGSYNEQFF.